A selection of T cell receptor beta chains follows, all from one sample in a study of preoperative IRX-2 immunotherapy in early breast cancer. Method: immunoSEQ multiplex PCR; TCRdb's copy keeps in-frame clones and lacks some. The sample includes roughly 27,000 clones, about 68% of them seen just once. Here the sequenced sample was lymph node tissue, taken after IRX-2 immunotherapy. Receptors originate from a human donor with breast cancer. Both conserved end residues are part of each CDR3. Each record gives: J gene, D gene, V gene, clone size, CDR3 DNA, CDR3 protein. A D gene is named only where the DNA matches it firmly. Where a row states a size, it is once, few, many or the class of an expanded clone; other rows omit it.

TRBJ2-3 TRBD2 TRBV11-3 medium-sized TGTGCCAGCAGCCGACTAGCGGGAGCGGAAGATACGCAGTATTTT CASSRLAGAEDTQYF
TRBJ2-7 TRBD1 TRBV9 NA TGTGCCAGCAGGATTCGGACAGGGACCTACGAGCAGTACTTC CASRIRTGTYEQYF
TRBJ1-2 TRBD1 TRBV28 NA TGTGCCAGCAGTTTATTCGGGGACAGGGGTAACGGCGGCTACACCTTC CASSLFGDRGNGGYTF
TRBJ2-7 NA TRBV6-8 NA TGTGCCATCAGTCTGACAGGAGACTACGAGCAGTACTTC CAISLTGDYEQYF
TRBJ2-2 TRBD1 TRBV6-8 few TGTGCCAGCAGTTACGGACAGGGGGCCGGGGAGCTGTTTTTT CASSYGQGAGELFF
TRBJ2-7 TRBD1 TRBV11-3 NA TGTGCCAGCAGCGCCACAGGGGGTAGTTACGAGCAGTACTTC CASSATGGSYEQYF
TRBJ2-3 NA TRBV5-1 NA TGCGCCAGCAGCCCTCAGGACAGACCCACAGATACGCAGTATTTT CASSPQDRPTDTQYF
TRBJ2-7 TRBD2 TRBV11-3 NA TGTGCCAGCAGCTCCGGAGCGGGAGTGAGGTCCTACGAGCAGTACTTC CASSSGAGVRSYEQYF
TRBJ2-6 NA TRBV5-1 NA TGCGCCAGCAGCTTAAAGATCTCTGGGGCCAACGTCCTGACTTTC CASSLKISGANVLTF
TRBJ2-1 TRBD2 TRBV27 once TGTGCCACCAGTGATAAGGGACTAGCGGTCTTCCAGTATAGGCAGTTCTTC CATSDKGLAVFQYRQFF
TRBJ1-1 NA TRBV19 NA TGTGCCAGCACCAAACAGGGGAACACTGAAGCTTTCTTT CASTKQGNTEAFF
TRBJ2-7 TRBD2 TRBV11-3 NA TGTGCCAGCAGCGACCAACTAGCGGGAGGGCCCTACGAGCAGTACTTC CASSDQLAGGPYEQYF
TRBJ1-3 TRBD1 TRBV7-1 NA TGTGCCAGCAGCCCCGACAGGGCAGGTGGAAACACCATATATTTT CASSPDRAGGNTIYF
TRBJ2-1 NA TRBV14 NA TGTGCCAGCAGCCCCACTAGAGGTGAGCAGTTCTTC CASSPTRGEQFF
TRBJ2-1 TRBD2 TRBV28 NA TGTGCCACCGCCGGGGGACTACAGTACAATGAGCAGTTCTTC CATAGGLQYNEQFF
TRBJ1-5 NA TRBV19 NA TGTGCCAGTGGGGATACAGGTAGAAATCAGCCCCAGCATTTT CASGDTGRNQPQHF
TRBJ1-1 NA TRBV23-1 NA TGCGCCAGCAGCTCCCAGGTAGACACTGAAGCTTTCTTT CASSSQVDTEAFF
TRBJ2-1 TRBD2 TRBV11-3 NA TGTGCCAGCAGCTACCTAGCGGGAACTTACAATGAGCAGTTCTTC CASSYLAGTYNEQFF
TRBJ1-2 NA TRBV30 NA TGTGCCTGGAGCCGAGACTTATATATTAACTATGGCTACACCTTC CAWSRDLYINYGYTF
TRBJ1-1 NA TRBV7-4 NA TGTGCCAGCAGCTTAGGTCCCCTGGACACTGAAGCTTTCTTT CASSLGPLDTEAFF
TRBJ2-3 TRBD2 TRBV6-8 NA TGTGCCAGCACCCTGGCCACTAGCGGGAGGTGGATGGGTACAGATACGCAGTATTTT CASTLATSGRWMGTDTQYF
TRBJ1-1 NA TRBV6-8 NA TGTGCCAGCAGTTACTCGATATTTCGCCCGACTATGAACACTGAAGCTTTCTTT CASSYSIFRPTMNTEAFF
TRBJ2-7 NA TRBV28 NA TGTGCCAGCAGTTTATCGGATACCTACGAGCAGTACTTC CASSLSDTYEQYF
TRBJ1-3 NA TRBV30 NA TGTGCCTGGAGTCCAGGAAAGGACAACACCATATATTTT CAWSPGKDNTIYF
TRBJ2-3 TRBD2 TRBV6-8 NA TGTGCCATCAGTGGGACTAGCGAAAAGACAGATACGCAGTATTTT CAISGTSEKTDTQYF
TRBJ2-7 TRBD2 TRBV5-1 NA TGCGCCAGCAGCTTGCCCGGACTAGTCTACGAGCAGTACTTC CASSLPGLVYEQYF
TRBJ2-7 NA TRBV11-3 NA TGTGCCAGCAGCAAGGCAGGCAGCTCCTACGAGCAGTACTTC CASSKAGSSYEQYF
TRBJ2-7 NA TRBV28 NA TGTGCCAGCAGTCGGACAGCCGGCAGTTACGAGCAGTACTTC CASSRTAGSYEQYF
TRBJ2-3 TRBD2 TRBV11-3 medium-sized TGTGCCAGCAGCTTAGGGACTAGCGGGACTTACACAGATACGCAGTATTTT CASSLGTSGTYTDTQYF
TRBJ1-4 TRBD1 TRBV6-8 NA TGTGCCAGCAGTTACTCCCCGACGGGACAGGGGGCGGAAAAACTGTTTTTT CASSYSPTGQGAEKLFF
TRBJ2-3 NA TRBV6-8 NA TGTGCCAGCAGTATACGAGAAAGTTTCTCACGTGATACGCAGTATTTT CASSIRESFSRDTQYF
TRBJ2-1 TRBD2 TRBV6-8 NA TGTGCCAGCCTTCCCCCTAGCGGGAATGAGCAGTTCTTC CASLPPSGNEQFF
TRBJ2-2 NA TRBV7-8 NA TGTGCCAGCAGCTTTCGGGAAGGGCTGGGCACCGGGGAGCTGTTTTTT CASSFREGLGTGELFF
TRBJ1-3 NA TRBV6-8 NA TGTGCCAGCAGTAGCCGTGGAGGTTGGGAAAACACCATATATTTT CASSSRGGWENTIYF
TRBJ2-2 TRBD2 TRBV19 NA TGTGCCAGTAGCTCCGGGACTAAAGTCTCCACCGGGGAGCTGTTTTTT CASSSGTKVSTGELFF
TRBJ2-7 NA TRBV19 NA TGTGCCAGTAGTATTTGGGGCCTCGGAGAGCAGTACTTC CASSIWGLGEQYF
TRBJ1-2 TRBD1 TRBV10-2 NA TGCGCCAGCAGTCTTACAGGGGTGGATGGCTACACCTTC CASSLTGVDGYTF
TRBJ1-5 TRBD1 TRBV18 NA TGTGCCAGCTCACCAGGGACAGGGTCGGATCAGCCCCAGCATTTT CASSPGTGSDQPQHF